A selection of T cell receptor beta chains follows, all from one sample in a study of CD8+ T cells in alopecia areata. Clones were read by immunoSEQ multiplex PCR, and TCRdb kept only the in-frame ones, dropping some. The repertoire holds 170,000 or so clones, around 58% seen once, with roughly 12% in the top ten. The sample in question was CD8+ T cells sorted from blood, obtained at week 24, from a patient treated with tofacitinib. Every receptor here comes from a human donor with alopecia areata. Both conserved end residues are part of each CDR3. The D gene is left open where the match is weak. The size entry is marked missing in some rows and otherwise reads once, few, many or a size class.

abundance	v_gene	d_gene	j_gene	CDR3aa	CDR3nt
few	TRBV15	-	TRBJ2-1	CATSRGTQGFYNEQFF	TGTGCCACCAGCAGAGGGACACAGGGATTCTACAATGAGCAGTTCTTC
-	TRBV27	-	TRBJ1-5	CASASYGNQPQHF	TGTGCCAGCGCGAGTTATGGCAATCAGCCCCAGCATTTT
few	TRBV29-1	TRBD2	TRBJ2-4	CSVAGTSGAGKNIQYF	TGCAGCGTCGCCGGGACTAGCGGGGCGGGAAAAAACATTCAGTACTTC
few	TRBV7-9	-	TRBJ2-7	CASSRQANPYEQYF	TGTGCCAGCAGTCGACAGGCGAACCCCTACGAGCAGTACTTC
few	TRBV6-5	-	TRBJ2-6	CASSNSGSGANVLTF	TGTGCCAGCAGCAACTCGGGCTCTGGGGCCAACGTCCTGACTTTC
-	TRBV27	-	TRBJ2-7	CASSLAGASYEQYF	TGTGCCAGCAGTTTAGCCGGGGCTTCCTACGAGCAGTACTTC
-	TRBV5-1	TRBD2	TRBJ2-7	CASSLAVASGESSYEQYF	TGCGCCAGCAGCTTGGCGGTGGCCAGCGGGGAGAGCTCCTACGAGCAGTACTTC
-	TRBV19	-	TRBJ2-3	CASSIWGTDTQYF	TGTGCCAGTAGTATCTGGGGGACAGATACGCAGTATTTT
few	TRBV30	TRBD1	TRBJ2-1	CAGYWTGQEYEQFF	TGTGCCGGGTACTGGACGGGACAGGAGTATGAGCAGTTCTTC
many	TRBV4-1	-	TRBJ2-7	CASSQDPGEQYF	TGCGCCAGCAGCCAGGATCCAGGCGAGCAGTACTTC
few	TRBV7-9	-	TRBJ2-3	CASSLASRFGTDTQYF	TGTGCCAGCAGCTTAGCTAGCAGGTTCGGCACAGATACGCAGTATTTT